Listed below are T cell receptor beta chains from one sample, sequenced in a study of OX40 agonist ivuxolimab in advanced cancers. Clones were sequenced by immunoSEQ multiplex PCR, and TCRdb holds only the in-frame ones, with some missing. The data show 25,000 to 35,000 clones, about 88% seen once. The source was CD4+ or CD8+ T cells sorted from blood, collected in a trial of the OX40 agonist ivuxolimab. These receptors all come from an adult with an advanced solid tumor such as melanoma, head and neck, liver or kidney cancer. The CDR3 runs from the conserved cysteine through the conserved F or W. The D gene is left open where the match is weak. Clone size, where shown, is once, few, many, or a class for clones that have expanded.

TRBJ2-3	TRBV30	15	TRBD2	NA	CACTLAGGLADTQYF	TGTGCCTGCACGCTAGCGGGGGGGTTGGCAGATACGCAGTATTTT
TRBJ1-2	TRBV6-4	16	TRBD1	few	CASSEVRTGVIDGYTF	TGTGCCAGCAGTGAAGTCCGGACAGGAGTCATAGATGGCTACACCTTC
TRBJ1-4	TRBV6-1	14	NA	NA	CASRATGSGEKLFF	TGTGCCAGCAGGGCTACAGGGTCGGGTGAAAAACTGTTTTTT
TRBJ2-1	TRBV7-3	15	TRBD2	NA	CASQTGTSSYNEQFF	TGTGCCAGCCAAACCGGGACTAGCTCCTACAATGAGCAGTTCTTC
TRBJ2-7	TRBV7-8	16	TRBD2	NA	CASSSTSGLNSYEQYF	TGTGCCAGCAGCTCGACTAGCGGCCTCAATTCCTACGAGCAGTACTTC
TRBJ2-7	TRBV4-1	13	NA	NA	CASSQEFSYEQYF	TGCGCCAGCAGCCAAGAGTTTAGTTACGAGCAGTACTTC
TRBJ1-1	TRBV7-9	13	NA	NA	CASSPGGAGEAFF	TGTGCCAGCAGCCCCGGGGGGGCTGGTGAAGCTTTCTTT
TRBJ1-4	TRBV6-6	14	NA	once	CASSGGYSGEKLFF	TGTGCCAGCAGTGGGGGGTACTCGGGTGAAAAACTGTTTTTT
TRBJ1-1	TRBV7-2	18	TRBD1	NA	CASSLVPRVDRGRTEAFF	TGTGCCAGCAGCTTAGTTCCTAGAGTTGACAGGGGGCGGACTGAAGCTTTCTTT
TRBJ2-2	TRBV7-8	16	TRBD2	NA	CASSSHIAGAAGELFF	TGTGCCAGCAGCTCCCATATAGCGGGGGCGGCCGGGGAGCTGTTTTTT
TRBJ2-7	TRBV19	14	NA	NA	CASSVRGGPYEQYF	TGTGCCAGTAGTGTACGTGGGGGGCCCTACGAGCAGTACTTC
TRBJ1-1	TRBV30	12	NA	NA	CAWSPLNTEAFF	TGTGCCTGGAGTCCGTTGAACACTGAAGCTTTCTTT
TRBJ1-4	TRBV11-2	14	NA	NA	CASSLGRYNEKLFF	TGTGCCAGCAGCTTAGGGCGGTATAATGAAAAACTGTTTTTT
TRBJ2-1	TRBV7-3	14	TRBD1	NA	CASSLLQGMNEQFF	TGTGCCAGCAGCTTGTTACAGGGGATGAATGAGCAGTTCTTC
TRBJ2-7	TRBV19	15	TRBD2	NA	CASSFGLAGGYEQYF	TGTGCCAGTAGTTTCGGACTAGCGGGGGGTTACGAGCAGTACTTC
TRBJ2-3	TRBV9	15	NA	NA	CASSVGGAGTDTQYF	TGTGCCAGCAGCGTAGGGGGGGCCGGGACAGATACGCAGTATTTT
TRBJ2-5	TRBV18	15	NA	NA	CASSPSMGLQETQYF	TGTGCCAGCTCACCCTCTATGGGGCTCCAAGAGACCCAGTACTTC
TRBJ2-2	TRBV9	17	TRBD2	NA	CASSVAVAGVNTGELFF	TGTGCCAGCAGCGTAGCCGTAGCGGGGGTAAACACCGGGGAGCTGTTTTTT
TRBJ1-3	TRBV4-1	14	NA	NA	CASGAVPSGNTIYF	TGCGCCAGCGGAGCAGTACCCTCTGGAAACACCATATATTTT
TRBJ1-5	TRBV4-1	17	NA	NA	CASSQFIEGVVDQPQHF	TGCGCCAGCAGCCAGTTTATAGAGGGGGTTGTGGATCAGCCCCAGCATTTT
TRBJ2-3	TRBV7-9	16	TRBD1	NA	CASSLPWDSSPDTQYF	TGTGCCAGCAGCTTACCCTGGGACAGCTCCCCAGATACGCAGTATTTT
TRBJ2-4	TRBV14	12	NA	few	CASSQGGAVQYF	TGTGCCAGCAGCCAGGGAGGAGCGGTTCAGTACTTC
TRBJ2-1	TRBV9	15	NA	NA	CASSVALISYNEQFF	TGTGCCAGCAGCGTAGCCTTGATCTCCTACAATGAGCAGTTCTTC
TRBJ2-7	TRBV14	17	NA	NA	CASSQGSLVWQAYEQYF	TGTGCCAGCAGCCAAGGGAGTTTAGTGTGGCAGGCATACGAGCAGTACTTC
TRBJ2-7	TRBV2	13	NA	NA	CASSVRGNYEQYF	TGTGCCAGCAGTGTTCGGGGAAACTACGAGCAGTACTTC
TRBJ2-1	TRBV29-1	15	NA	NA	CSVDFGQGSYNEQFF	TGCAGCGTTGATTTTGGGCAGGGGTCCTACAATGAGCAGTTCTTC
TRBJ2-1	TRBV27	11	TRBD1	NA	CASTRGHEQFF	TGTGCCAGCACCAGGGGGCATGAGCAGTTCTTC
TRBJ2-2	TRBV7-3	19	TRBD1	NA	CASSSYPVSGQGDTGELFF	TGTGCCAGCAGCTCATATCCCGTATCGGGACAGGGGGACACCGGGGAGCTGTTTTTT
TRBJ2-7	TRBV30	15	NA	once	CAFHIYTGKSYEQYF	TGTGCCTTCCATATATACACAGGAAAGTCCTACGAGCAGTACTTC
TRBJ2-7	TRBV27	14	NA	NA	CASSSYRTLYEQYF	TGTGCCAGCAGTTCGTACCGTACACTCTACGAGCAGTACTTC
TRBJ2-1	TRBV29-1	11	TRBD1	NA	CSVVGGRQEFF	TGCAGCGTTGTAGGGGGCAGGCAAGAGTTCTTC
TRBJ2-3	TRBV7-9	12	NA	NA	CASSFRDAQAYF	TGTGCCAGCAGCTTCCGGGACGCCCAGGCGTATTTT
TRBJ2-2	TRBV4-2	12	NA	NA	CASSPTDMQLFF	TGTGCCAGCAGCCCAACAGACATGCAGCTGTTTTTT
TRBJ2-1	TRBV5-4	16	TRBD2	NA	CASSPDGLAVPNEQFF	TGTGCCAGCAGCCCCGACGGACTAGCGGTTCCCAATGAGCAGTTCTTC
TRBJ1-2	TRBV7-9	14	TRBD1	NA	CASSPYGTDYGYTF	TGTGCCAGCAGCCCGTATGGGACAGACTATGGCTACACCTTC
TRBJ2-3	TRBV9	16	TRBD1	NA	CASSVTGTGLTDTQYF	TGTGCCAGCAGCGTGACCGGGACAGGGCTAACAGATACGCAGTATTTT
TRBJ2-1	TRBV6-1	14	NA	NA	CASRELVPYNEQFF	TGTGCCAGCAGAGAACTAGTACCCTACAATGAGCAGTTCTTC
TRBJ2-3	TRBV2	10	NA	NA	CASSEIEQYF	TGTGCCAGCAGTGAAATCGAGCAGTATTTT
TRBJ1-4	TRBV4-1	14	NA	NA	CASSQAAGTEKLFF	TGCGCCAGCAGCCAAGCAGCGGGGACCGAAAAACTGTTTTTT